The clone carrying this TCR beta chain showed up just a few times. Antigen unknown. Some clones are missing from TCRdb's copy, which holds only in-frame ones; the method was immunoSEQ multiplex PCR. The table includes about 51,000 clones, approximately 80% detected once. Trimming shortened V by 2 bases and J by 4 bases, and 9 bases separated the two germline ends. Germline CDR1 is MRHNA and CDR2 is SNTAGT. The CDR3 loop spans 13 amino acids. This sample was included in a study of PD-1 blockade in classical Hodgkin lymphoma. Indicated time point: cycle 4 day 1 (C4D1), after more than five weeks of nivolumab. After autologous stem cell transplantation all patients relapsed, and prior brentuximab vedotin exposure differed between cohorts. Study outcomes and limitations: Significant TCR diversity gains by C4D1 occurred in CD4+ but not CD8+ cells. Baseline diversity resembling that of newly diagnosed patients was seen in complete responders. Compared with healthy donors, newly diagnosed patients reportedly showed lower baseline TCR diversity.

The TCR was taken from a human donor with classical Hodgkin lymphoma. The rearrangement joins TRBV6-4 to TRBJ2-7, with no clear D. The source was peripheral blood mononuclear cells (PBMCs), collected before the fourth cycle of nivolumab. In DNA, the CDR3 is TGTGCCAGCAGTGACGTGACAAGATACGAGCAGTACTTC. Encoded protein: CASSDVTRYEQYF.